This TCR beta chain stems from a study of CD8+ T cells in alopecia areata. General observations from the study: Lesional scalp displayed greater clonality than normal scalp, most notably in alopecia totalis/universalis.

In roughly 5 patients, CD4+ T cells were split by CD25+CD127- sorting. Cell sorting was applied to PBMCs, and CD4+ and CD8+ T cells were collected. The V gene's germline CDR1 is LGHNA and CDR2 YSLEER. V lost 1 base and J 5 bases, leaving 7 bases between the germline ends. CDR3 length: 13 amino acids. Turning to this clone: Its antigen is undetermined.

cDNA serving as the sequencing template came from extracted, reverse transcribed RNA. Clones were read by immunoSEQ multiplex PCR, and TCRdb kept only the in-frame ones, dropping some. The sample lists 35,000 to 45,000 clones, around 57% occurring once. Sequencing was performed on CD4+ Tregs sorted from blood. This clonotype originated in a human donor with alopecia areata. The chain joins TRBV4-3 to TRBJ2-3; TRBD1 is a possible D gene (5 bases). The CDR3 region has the DNA TGCGCCAGCAGCCAAGCAAGGGGAGATACGCAGTATTTT. Residues: CASSQARGDTQYF.